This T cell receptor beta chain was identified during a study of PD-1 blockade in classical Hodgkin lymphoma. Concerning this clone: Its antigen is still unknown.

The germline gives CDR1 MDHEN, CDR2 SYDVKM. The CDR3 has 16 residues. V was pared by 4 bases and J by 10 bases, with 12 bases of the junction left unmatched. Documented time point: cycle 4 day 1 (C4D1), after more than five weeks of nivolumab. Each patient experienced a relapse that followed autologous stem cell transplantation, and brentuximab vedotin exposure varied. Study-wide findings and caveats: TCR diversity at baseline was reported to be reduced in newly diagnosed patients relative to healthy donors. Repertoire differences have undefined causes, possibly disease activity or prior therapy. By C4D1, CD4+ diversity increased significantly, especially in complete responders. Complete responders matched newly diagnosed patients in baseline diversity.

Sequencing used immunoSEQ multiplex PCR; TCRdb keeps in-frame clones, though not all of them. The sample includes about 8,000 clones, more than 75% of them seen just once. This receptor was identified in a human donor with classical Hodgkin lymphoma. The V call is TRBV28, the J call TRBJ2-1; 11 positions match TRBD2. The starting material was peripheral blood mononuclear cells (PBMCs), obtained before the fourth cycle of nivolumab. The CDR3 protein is CASSSWTSGQRVEQFF. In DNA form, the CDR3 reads TGTGCCAGCAGTTCTTGGACTAGCGGGCAGAGAGTGGAGCAGTTCTTC.